This TCR beta chain was found in a study of T cells in Graves' hyperthyroidism and ophthalmopathy. General study results and limits: The blood repertoire included most of the expanded thyroid clonotypes above 0.001.

A few counts support this clonotype. What it binds is not known. Hyperthyroidism in the patients, aged 18 to 65, was newly diagnosed and under 2 months in duration. The source of the PBMCs was approximately 9.5 ml of fresh peripheral blood. V was pared by 6 bases and J by 3 bases, with 3 bases of the junction left unmatched. CDR1 is KGHDR, CDR2 SFDVKD, per germline. This CDR3 is built from 13 residues. The investigators amplified TCR beta CDR3 regions from RNA transcripts. HTBI primers were employed in a first-round RT-PCR of the TCR CDR3. TCRdb independently ran MiXCR on the multiplex PCR reads; one entry per CDR3 protein. This table has about 720,000 distinct CDR3 sequences, approximately 16% appearing once.

V and J are TRBV24-1 and TRBJ2-7; TRBD2 agrees at 8 bases. The sample was blood. This TCR derives from a man between 18 and 35 years old with Graves' hyperthyroidism. CDR3 loop: CATSLAGGYEQYF. The CDR3 bases are TGTGCCACCAGTCTCGCGGGAGGCTACGAGCAGTACTTC.